This paragraph reports one TCR beta chain. Its antigen is unknown. The CDR3 covers 14 residues. J gave up 2 bases and V 4 bases, and 5 bases lay outside the gene matches. Germline CDR1 reads DFQATT; CDR2 reads SNEGSKA (reference sequence). The data originate from a study of T cell repertoires in cytomegalovirus infection. Study summary: Peptides in the study included HLA-C-restricted and HLA-B-restricted CMV epitopes. A matching HLA type, together with CMV infection, was signaled by public TCR beta signatures.

Notes on the study in general: Summed frequency of shared TCR beta families picked out CMV carriers who also had the relevant HLA. CMV-specific HLA-C-restricted TCR beta clonotypes dominated the ex vivo response.

MiXCR was run by TCRdb on the reads, yielding one entry per CDR3 protein. The table includes around 430,000 distinct CDR3 sequences, about two fifths detected once. The TCR was taken from a human donor in good health (CMV status not recorded). Some clones in this sample may be carry-over from other donors' samples. The rearrangement joins TRBV20-1 to TRBJ2-1; 7 bases map to TRBD2. Here the sequenced sample was cultured PBMCs, taken from culture after CMV antigen stimulation. The CDR3 nucleotides are TGCAGTGCTATCCTAGCGGCTACCTACAATGAGCAGTTCTTC. Its translation: CSAILAATYNEQFF.